This T cell receptor beta chain was documented in a study of OX40 agonist ivuxolimab in advanced cancers. About the research overall: Ivuxolimab, an agonistic anti-OX40 (CD134) antibody, was given to patients.

Patients who had autoimmune disease history or got systemic immunosuppression were left out. Sampled blood was obtained at baseline, cycle 4 day 1, and cycle 7 day 1. Assay: immunoSEQ multiplex PCR; the TCRdb copy retains only in-frame clones and omits some. Here the sample spans approximately 90,000 clones, 91% being singletons. CDR1 is MDHEN and CDR2 is SYDVKM in the germline V gene. The CDR3 totals 12 residues. Trimming left V 3 bases short and J 8 bases short, with 10 bases between. J is TRBJ1-2 and V is TRBV28; D gene ambiguous. Sequencing used CD4+ or CD8+ T cells sorted from blood, obtained in a trial of the OX40 agonist ivuxolimab. The TCR was taken from an adult with an advanced solid tumor such as melanoma, head and neck, liver or kidney cancer. CDR3 sequence: CASSFPGGGYTF. The CDR3, as DNA: TGTGCCAGCAGTTTCCCGGGCGGCGGCTACACCTTC.